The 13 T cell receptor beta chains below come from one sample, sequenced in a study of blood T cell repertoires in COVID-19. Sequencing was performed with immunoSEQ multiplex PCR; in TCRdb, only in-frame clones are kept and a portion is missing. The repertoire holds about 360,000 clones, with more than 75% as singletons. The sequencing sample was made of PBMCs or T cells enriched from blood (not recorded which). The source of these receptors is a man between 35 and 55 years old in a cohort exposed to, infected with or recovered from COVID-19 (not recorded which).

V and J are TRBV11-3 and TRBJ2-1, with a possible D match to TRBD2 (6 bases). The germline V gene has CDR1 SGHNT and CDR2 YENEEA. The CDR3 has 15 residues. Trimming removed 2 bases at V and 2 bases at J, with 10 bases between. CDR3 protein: CASSLSAGPYNEQFF. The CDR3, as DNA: TGTGCCAGCAGCTTATCCGCGGGGCCCTACAATGAGCAGTTCTTC. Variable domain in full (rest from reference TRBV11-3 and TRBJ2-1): EAGVVQSPRYKIIEKKQPVAFWCNPISGHNTLYWYLQNLGQGPELLIRYENEEAVDDSQLPKDRFSAERLKGVDSTLKIQPAELGDSAVYLCASSLSAGPYNEQFFGPGTRLTVL.

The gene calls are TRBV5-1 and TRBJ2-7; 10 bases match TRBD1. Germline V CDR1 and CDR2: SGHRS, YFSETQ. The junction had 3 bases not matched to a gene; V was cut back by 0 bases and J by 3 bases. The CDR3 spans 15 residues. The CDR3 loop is CASSLGGQGNYEQYF. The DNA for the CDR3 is TGCGCCAGCAGCTTGGGGGGACAGGGGAACTACGAGCAGTACTTC.

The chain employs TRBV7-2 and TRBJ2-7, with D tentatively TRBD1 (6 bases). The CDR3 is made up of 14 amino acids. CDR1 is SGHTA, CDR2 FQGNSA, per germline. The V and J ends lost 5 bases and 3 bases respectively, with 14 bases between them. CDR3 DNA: TGTGCCAGCAGCCGTCCGGGACACCTCTACGAGCAGTACTTC. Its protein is CASSRPGHLYEQYF. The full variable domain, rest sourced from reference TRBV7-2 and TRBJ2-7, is GAGVSQSPSNKVTEKGKDVELRCDPISGHTALYWYRQSLGQGLEFLIYFQGNSAPDKSGLPSDRFSAERTGGSVSTLTIQRTQQEDSAVYLCASSRPGHLYEQYFGPGTRLTVT.

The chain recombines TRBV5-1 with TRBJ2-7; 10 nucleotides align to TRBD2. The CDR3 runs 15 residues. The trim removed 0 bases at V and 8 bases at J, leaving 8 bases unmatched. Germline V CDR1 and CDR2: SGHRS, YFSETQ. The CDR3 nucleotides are TGCGCCAGCAGCTTGGGGCTAGCGGGAGTTGTTAAGCAGTACTTC. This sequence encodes CASSLGLAGVVKQYF.

This CDR3 is CASSESSGSTEAFF. DNA for the CDR3: TGCGCCAGCAGTGAGTCATCGGGAAGTACTGAAGCTTTCTTT. The genes are TRBV10-1 and TRBJ1-1; D ambiguous. The germline CDR1 and CDR2 sequences are WNHNN and SYGVQD (reference sequence). The V end lost 0 bases, the J end lost 5 bases, and 10 bases lay between the germline ends. This CDR3 contains 14 residues.

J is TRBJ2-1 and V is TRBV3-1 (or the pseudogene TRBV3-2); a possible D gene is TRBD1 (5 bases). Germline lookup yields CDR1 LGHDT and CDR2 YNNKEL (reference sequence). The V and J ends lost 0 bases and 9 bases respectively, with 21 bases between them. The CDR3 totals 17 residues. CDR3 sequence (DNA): TGTGCCAGCAGCCAAGATCTTGCCCAGGGCAATAGGCGTGAGCAGTTCTTC. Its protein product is CASSQDLAQGNRREQFF.

Here the CDR3 reads CASSHGTGGDTIYF. In DNA, the CDR3 is TGTGCCAGCAGCCACGGGACAGGGGGAGACACCATATATTTT. The chain links TRBV3-1 (or the pseudogene TRBV3-2) to TRBJ1-3; 11 nucleotides line up with TRBD1. This CDR3 has 14 residues. Trimming at V came to 3 bases and at J to 8 bases, leaving 3 bases not matched to a gene. Germline V gene lookup returns CDR1 LGHDT and CDR2 YNNKEL (reference sequence).

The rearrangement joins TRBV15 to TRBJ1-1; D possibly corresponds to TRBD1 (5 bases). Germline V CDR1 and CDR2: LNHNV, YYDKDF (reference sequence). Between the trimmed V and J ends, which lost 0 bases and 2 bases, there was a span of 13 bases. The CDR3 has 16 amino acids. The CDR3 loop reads CATSRDREGQNTEAFF. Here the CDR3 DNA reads TGTGCCACCAGCAGAGACAGGGAAGGACAAAACACTGAAGCTTTCTTT.

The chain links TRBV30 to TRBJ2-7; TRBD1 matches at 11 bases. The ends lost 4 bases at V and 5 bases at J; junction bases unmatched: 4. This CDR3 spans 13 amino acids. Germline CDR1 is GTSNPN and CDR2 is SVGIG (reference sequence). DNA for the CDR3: TGTGCCTGGACGGACAGGGGGCAAGACGAGCAGTACTTC. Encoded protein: CAWTDRGQDEQYF.

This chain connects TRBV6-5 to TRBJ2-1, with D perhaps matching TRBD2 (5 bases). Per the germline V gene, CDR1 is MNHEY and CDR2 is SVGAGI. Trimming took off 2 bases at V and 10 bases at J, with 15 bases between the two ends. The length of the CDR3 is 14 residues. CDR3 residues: CASSYKGPSREQFF. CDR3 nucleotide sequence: TGTGCCAGCAGTTACAAGGGCCCTAGCAGGGAGCAGTTCTTC.

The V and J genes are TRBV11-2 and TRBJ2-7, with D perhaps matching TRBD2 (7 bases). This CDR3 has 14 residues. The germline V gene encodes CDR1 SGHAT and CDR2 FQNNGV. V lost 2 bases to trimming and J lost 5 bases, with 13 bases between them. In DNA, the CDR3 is TGTGCCAGCAGCTTATTCCGGGGGGCCCACGAGCAGTACTTC. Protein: CASSLFRGAHEQYF.

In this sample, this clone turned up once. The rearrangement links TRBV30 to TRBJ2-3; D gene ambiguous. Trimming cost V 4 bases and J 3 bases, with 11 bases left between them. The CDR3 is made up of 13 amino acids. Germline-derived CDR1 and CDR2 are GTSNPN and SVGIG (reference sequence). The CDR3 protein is CAWMVSPTDTQYF. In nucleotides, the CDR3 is TGTGCCTGGATGGTTAGCCCTACAGATACGCAGTATTTT. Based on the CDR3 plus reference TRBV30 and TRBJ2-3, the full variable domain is SQTIHQWPATLVQPVGSPLSLECTVEGTSNPNLYWYRQAAGRGLQLLFYSVGIGQISSEVPQNLSASRPQDRQFILSSKKLLLSDSGFYLCAWMVSPTDTQYFGPGTRLTVL.

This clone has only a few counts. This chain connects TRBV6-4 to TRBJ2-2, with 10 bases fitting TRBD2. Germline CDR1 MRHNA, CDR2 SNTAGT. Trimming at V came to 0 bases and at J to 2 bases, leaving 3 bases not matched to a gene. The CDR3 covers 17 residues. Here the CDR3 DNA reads TGTGCCAGCAGTGACTCAGCGGGAGGGACAAACACCGGGGAGCTGTTTTTT. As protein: CASSDSAGGTNTGELFF.